This T cell receptor (beta chain) was profiled in a study of OX40 agonist ivuxolimab in advanced cancers. Only in-frame clones appear in the TCRdb table, and some are missing; sequencing was by immunoSEQ multiplex PCR. The sample lists some 52,000 clones, about 93% occurring once. This CDR3 contains 12 residues. V dropped 4 bases and J dropped 4 bases, with 7 bases sitting between them. Germline V CDR1 and CDR2: SQVTM, ANQGSEA. This clonotype originated in an adult with an advanced solid tumor such as melanoma, head and neck, liver or kidney cancer. The sequencing used CD4+ or CD8+ T cells sorted from blood, collected in a trial of the OX40 agonist ivuxolimab. V usage is TRBV29-1 and J usage is TRBJ2-2; weak D call: TRBD2 (5 bases). The DNA for the CDR3 is TGCAGCGTTGTCGGGGTCACCGGGGAGCTGTTTTTT. Translation: CSVVGVTGELFF.